The 17 T cell receptor beta chains in this list originate from one sample, sequenced in a study of OX40 agonist ivuxolimab in advanced cancers. Libraries were prepared by immunoSEQ multiplex PCR; TCRdb keeps only in-frame clonotypes and omits some of them. This sample yields about 73,000 clones, of which just under 90% are seen a single time; about 0.53% belongs to the top ten. Source: CD4+ or CD8+ T cells sorted from blood, taken in a trial of the OX40 agonist ivuxolimab. These receptors were collected from an adult with an advanced solid tumor such as melanoma, head and neck, liver or kidney cancer.

This clone showed up just once. The chain joins TRBV28 to TRBJ2-1; 11 nucleotides line up with TRBD2. There are 17 residues in the CDR3. V shed 2 bases, J shed 3 bases, and the junction held 6 bases outside the gene matches. Germline CDR1 reads MDHEN; CDR2 reads SYDVKM. The CDR3 DNA reads TGTGCCAGCAGTTTAGGGAAACTAGCGGGAGTCTACAATGAGCAGTTCTTC. Translating gives CASSLGKLAGVYNEQFF.

This chain connects TRBV5-1 to TRBJ2-1, with unresolved D. Trimming stripped 0 bases from V and 7 bases from J, with 8 bases between. This CDR3 is built from 13 residues. Per germline, CDR1 SGHRS and CDR2 YFSETQ. CDR3 nucleotide sequence: TGCGCCAGCAGCTTGGCGACTGGTAATGAGCAGTTCTTC. It is translated as CASSLATGNEQFF.

The genes are TRBV5-1 and TRBJ2-1; D is perhaps TRBD1 (5 bases). The CDR3 runs 15 residues. Germline loops: CDR1 SGHRS, CDR2 YFSETQ. V gave up 7 bases and J gave up 5 bases, with 19 bases separating them. CDR3: CASRPADSTDNEQFF. Here the CDR3 DNA reads TGCGCCAGCCGCCCAGCAGACAGCACCGACAATGAGCAGTTCTTC.

The chain links TRBV27 to TRBJ2-2, with D possibly TRBD1 on 5 matching bases. V was shortened by 5 bases and J by 5 bases, with 12 bases between the two germline ends. Germline V gene sequence: CDR1 MNHEY, CDR2 SMNVEV (reference sequence). The CDR3 covers 14 residues. CDR3 bases: TGTGCCAGCAGTGACAGTTTTCGAACCGGGGAGCTGTTTTTT. This gives the protein CASSDSFRTGELFF.

The chain is built from TRBV11-2 and TRBJ2-7, with D possibly being TRBD2 (5 bases). The CDR3 runs to 12 residues. Germline V CDR1 and CDR2: SGHAT, FQNNGV. V was clipped by 8 bases and J by 6 bases, with 14 bases between them. The CDR3: CASREMGAEQYF. In DNA form, the CDR3 reads TGTGCCAGCCGTGAGATGGGAGCCGAGCAGTACTTC.

The chain couples TRBV27 to TRBJ1-2; 8 bases are a match to TRBD1. Germline trimming cut 4 bases from V and 4 bases from J; bases unmatched to any gene: 8. The CDR3 is 15 amino acids. Germline values: CDR1 MNHEY, CDR2 SMNVEV (reference sequence). The DNA of the CDR3 is TGTGCCAGCAGTTCTCTGGACAGGGTCGGCTATGGCTACACCTTC. Its translation is CASSSLDRVGYGYTF.

CDR3 amino acids: CASMESRSNSAKNIQYF. DNA of the CDR3: TGCGCCAGCATGGAGTCCAGGTCCAACTCGGCCAAAAACATTCAGTACTTC. The rearrangement uses TRBV10-2 and TRBJ2-4; D remains ambiguous. This CDR3 contains 17 residues. Per the germline V gene, CDR1 is WSHSY and CDR2 is SAAADI. Trimming took 7 bases from V and 1 from J, leaving 20 bases between them.

The CDR3 DNA sequence: TGTGCCAGCAGTCTCCCAGGGGGCGGGAGTGAAAAACTGTTTTTT. This translates into CASSLPGGGSEKLFF. This sequence joins TRBV28 and TRBJ1-4; 8 positions match TRBD1. Trimming took 5 bases from V and 7 from J; bases not matched to a gene: 9. CDR3 length: 15 amino acids. In germline, CDR1 is MDHEN, CDR2 SYDVKM.

Only one count was recorded for this clone. The gene calls are TRBV10-2 and TRBJ2-6; 9 positions match TRBD1. Germline loops: CDR1 WSHSY, CDR2 SAAADI. The ends lost 6 bases at V and 3 bases at J; junction bases unmatched: 9. There are 17 residues in the CDR3. CDR3 nucleotides: TGCGCCAGCAGGGGGACAGGGATATCTAGTGGGGCCAACGTCCTGACTTTC. Translating gives CASRGTGISSGANVLTF.

This sequence joins TRBV10-3 and TRBJ2-7; 10 bases are shared with TRBD2. Germline assignment: CDR1 ENHRY and CDR2 SYGVKD. Losses at the gene ends were 5 bases for V and 6 bases for J; bases not matched to a gene: 7. This CDR3 is 14 amino acids long. The DNA for the CDR3 is TGTGCCATCAGTACCCTAGCGGGAGAATCCGAGCAGTACTTC. Translated, it gives CAISTLAGESEQYF.

CDR3 residues: CAWSVLSGGETQYF. CDR3 DNA sequence: TGTGCCTGGAGTGTACTGTCGGGGGGGGAGACCCAGTACTTC. This sequence joins TRBV30 and TRBJ2-5, with 8 bases identical to TRBD2. The CDR3 runs to 14 residues. Trimming cost V 0 bases and J 5 bases; bases outside gene matches: 5. Germline V gene lookup returns CDR1 GTSNPN and CDR2 SVGIG (reference sequence).

The CDR3 protein is CASSSRDRVGDTQYF. The CDR3 nucleotides read TGTGCCAGTAGTAGCCGGGACAGGGTGGGGGATACGCAGTATTTT. This sequence joins TRBV19 and TRBJ2-3, with 9 bases matching TRBD1. The CDR3 is 15 amino acids. V shed 4 bases, J shed 6 bases, and the junction held 8 bases outside the gene matches. Germline CDR1 is LNHDA and CDR2 is SQIVND (reference sequence).

This clone appeared a few times. The gene calls are TRBV5-8 and TRBJ2-7; D may be TRBD1 (7 bases). V was trimmed by 6 bases and J by 0 bases, leaving 19 bases between them. Germline V gives CDR1 SGHTS, CDR2 YDEGEE. CDR3 size: 16 residues. CDR3 DNA sequence: TGTGCCAGCACCGAAGCAGGGGGGCCCCCCTCCTACGAGCAGTACTTC. Protein: CASTEAGGPPSYEQYF.

The V and J genes are TRBV5-1 and TRBJ2-3; 12 bases line up with TRBD2. The CDR3 runs 20 residues. The junction had 16 bases not matched to a gene; V was cut back by 4 bases and J by 1 base. The germline CDR1 and CDR2 sequences are SGHRS and YFSETQ. The CDR3 DNA is TGCGCCAGCAGCGCGCGTGGGCTAGCGGGAGGGCCGGGAGGCACAGATACGCAGTATTTT. Protein sequence: CASSARGLAGGPGGTDTQYF. The entire variable domain, with the rest obtained from reference TRBV5-1 and TRBJ2-3, is as follows: KAGVTQTPRYLIKTRGQQVTLSCSPISGHRSVSWYQQTPGQGLQFLFEYFSETQRNKGNFPGRFSGRQFSNSRSEMNVSTLELGDSALYLCASSARGLAGGPGGTDTQYFGPGTRLTVL.

This chain uses TRBV6-4 with TRBJ2-3, with 8 bases fitting TRBD1. The germline gives CDR1 MRHNA, CDR2 SNTAGT. CDR3 size: 15 residues. V lost 3 bases to trimming and J lost 0 bases; unmatched junction nucleotides: 2. In DNA form, the CDR3 reads TGTGCCAGCAGTGAGCAGGGGGCGAGCACAGATACGCAGTATTTT. It encodes CASSEQGASTDTQYF.

V is TRBV5-4 and J is TRBJ2-1; 7 nucleotides align to TRBD1. Germline CDR1 SGHNT, CDR2 YYREEE (reference sequence). CDR3 size: 15 residues. V gave up 1 base and J gave up 7 bases; unmatched junction bases: 8. CDR3 coding DNA: TGTGCCAGCAGCTTGAGAGGGGGCGCCCCGAATGAGCAGTTCTTC. It yields the protein CASSLRGGAPNEQFF.

The rearrangement links TRBV7-9 to TRBJ2-7, with TRBD1 identical over 7 bases. V gave up 1 base and J gave up 2 bases; unmatched junction bases: 2. The CDR3 loop spans 14 amino acids. From germline, CDR1 is SEHNR and CDR2 FQNEAQ (reference sequence). CDR3 DNA sequence: TGTGCCAGCAGCTTAGAGGGGGCTACCTACGAGCAGTACTTC. Its translation is CASSLEGATYEQYF.